The sequence of this TCR beta chain was determined in a study of T cell responses to AZD1222 COVID-19 vaccine. The V end lost 1 base, the J end lost 1 base, and 10 bases lay between the germline ends. The CDR3 sequence is 15 residues long. The V gene's germline CDR1 is SEHNR and CDR2 FQNEAQ (reference sequence). Sequencing used immunoSEQ multiplex PCR; TCRdb keeps in-frame clones, though not all of them. The data hold fewer than 120,000 clones, with roughly 92% observed a single time. Sequenced here: peripheral blood, sampled on day 0 of AZD1222 vaccination. This chain uses TRBV7-9 with TRBJ1-1, with a tentative D call TRBD1 (5 bases). This sequence originates from an adult in good health. CDR3 sequence reads: CASSLVGTGNTEAFF. CDR3 coding DNA: TGTGCCAGCAGCTTAGTTGGGACGGGGAACACTGAAGCTTTCTTT.